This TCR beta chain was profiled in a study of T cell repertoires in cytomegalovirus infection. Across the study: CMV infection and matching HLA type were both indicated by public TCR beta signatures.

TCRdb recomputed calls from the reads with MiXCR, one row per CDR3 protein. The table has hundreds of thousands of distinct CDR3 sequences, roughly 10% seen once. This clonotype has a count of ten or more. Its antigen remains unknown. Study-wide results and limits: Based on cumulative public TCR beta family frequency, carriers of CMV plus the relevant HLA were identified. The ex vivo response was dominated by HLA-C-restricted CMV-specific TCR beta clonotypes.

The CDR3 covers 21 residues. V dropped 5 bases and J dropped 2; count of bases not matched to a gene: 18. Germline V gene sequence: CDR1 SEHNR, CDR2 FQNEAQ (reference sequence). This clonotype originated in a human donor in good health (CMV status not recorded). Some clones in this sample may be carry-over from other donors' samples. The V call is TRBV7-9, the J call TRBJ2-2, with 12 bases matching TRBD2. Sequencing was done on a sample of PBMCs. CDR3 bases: TGTGCCAGCAGCCACCCGTATTCTCTAGCGGGAGGGCCTAAAAACACCGGGGAGCTGTTTTTT. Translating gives CASSHPYSLAGGPKNTGELFF.